Listed here is a single TCR beta chain. PCR amplification relied on 60 Vbeta primers (plus 13 Jbeta primers). Profiled with immunoSEQ multiplex PCR; TCRdb holds only in-frame clones, not every one. The sample records around 110,000 clones, 80% to 85% being singletons. V lost 1 base, J lost 3 bases, and 15 bases lay in between. Germline V gene sequence: CDR1 WSHSY, CDR2 SAAADI. The CDR3 is 16 residues long. The data derive from a study of cytomegalovirus exposure and HLA in healthy donors. Overall study context: A data release that came early held approximately 85 million unique TCRs from HLA-typed donors.

The TCR originated in a man in his thirties or forties in good health and CMV-seropositive. The sequenced material came from PBMCs. The gene calls are TRBV10-2 and TRBJ1-2; perhaps TRBD1 as D (5 bases). CDR3 region: CASSEFRGRGHYGYTF. The CDR3 nucleotides read TGCGCCAGCAGTGAGTTCCGGGGGAGGGGTCACTATGGCTACACCTTC.